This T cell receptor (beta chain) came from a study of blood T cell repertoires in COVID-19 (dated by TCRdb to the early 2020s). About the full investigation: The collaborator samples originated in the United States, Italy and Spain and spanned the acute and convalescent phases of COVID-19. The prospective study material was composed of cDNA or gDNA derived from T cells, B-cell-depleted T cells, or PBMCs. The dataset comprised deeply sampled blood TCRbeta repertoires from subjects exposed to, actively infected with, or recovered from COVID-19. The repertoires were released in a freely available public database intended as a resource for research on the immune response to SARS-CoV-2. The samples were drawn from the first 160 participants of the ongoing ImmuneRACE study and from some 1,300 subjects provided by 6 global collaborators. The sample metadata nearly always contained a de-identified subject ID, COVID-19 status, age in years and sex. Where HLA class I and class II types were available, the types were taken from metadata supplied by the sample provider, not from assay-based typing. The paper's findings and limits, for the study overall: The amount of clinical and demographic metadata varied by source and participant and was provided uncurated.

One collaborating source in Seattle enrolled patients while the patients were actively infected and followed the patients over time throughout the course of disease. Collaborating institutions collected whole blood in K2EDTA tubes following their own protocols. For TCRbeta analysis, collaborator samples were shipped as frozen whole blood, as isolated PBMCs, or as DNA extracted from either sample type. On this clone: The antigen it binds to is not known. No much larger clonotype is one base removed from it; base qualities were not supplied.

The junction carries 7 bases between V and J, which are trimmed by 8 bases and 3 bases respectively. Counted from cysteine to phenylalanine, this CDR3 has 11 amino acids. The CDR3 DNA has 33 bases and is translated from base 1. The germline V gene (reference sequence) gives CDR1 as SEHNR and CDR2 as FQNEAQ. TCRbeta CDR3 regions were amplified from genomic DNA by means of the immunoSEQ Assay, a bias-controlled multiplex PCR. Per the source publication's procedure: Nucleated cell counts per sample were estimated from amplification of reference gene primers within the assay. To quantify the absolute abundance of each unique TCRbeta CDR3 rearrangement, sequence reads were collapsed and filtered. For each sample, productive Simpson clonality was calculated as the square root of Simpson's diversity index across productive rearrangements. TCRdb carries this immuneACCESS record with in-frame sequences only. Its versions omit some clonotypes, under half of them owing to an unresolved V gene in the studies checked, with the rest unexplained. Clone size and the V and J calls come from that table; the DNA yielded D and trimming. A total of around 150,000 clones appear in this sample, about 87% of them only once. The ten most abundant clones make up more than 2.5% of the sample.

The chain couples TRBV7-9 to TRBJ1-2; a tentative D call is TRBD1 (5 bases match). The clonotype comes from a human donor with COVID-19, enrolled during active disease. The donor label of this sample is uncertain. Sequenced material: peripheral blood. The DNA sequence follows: TGTGCCAGCGGGGGGGACTATGGCTACACCTTC. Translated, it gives CASGGDYGYTF.